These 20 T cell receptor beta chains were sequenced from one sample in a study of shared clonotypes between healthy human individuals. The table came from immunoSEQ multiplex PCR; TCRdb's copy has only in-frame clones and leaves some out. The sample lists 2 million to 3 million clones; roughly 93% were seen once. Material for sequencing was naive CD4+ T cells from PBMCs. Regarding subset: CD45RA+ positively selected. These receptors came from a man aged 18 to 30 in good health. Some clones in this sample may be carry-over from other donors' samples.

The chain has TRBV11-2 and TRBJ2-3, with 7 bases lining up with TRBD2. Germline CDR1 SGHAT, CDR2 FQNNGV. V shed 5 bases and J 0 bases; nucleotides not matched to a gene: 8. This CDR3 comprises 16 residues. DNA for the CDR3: TGTGCCAGCAGCCCGATGGCTAGCGGTAGCACAGATACGCAGTATTTT. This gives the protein CASSPMASGSTDTQYF.

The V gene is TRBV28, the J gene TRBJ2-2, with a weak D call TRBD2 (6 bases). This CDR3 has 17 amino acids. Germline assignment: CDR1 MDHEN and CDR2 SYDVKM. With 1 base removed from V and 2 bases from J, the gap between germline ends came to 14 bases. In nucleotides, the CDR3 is TGTGCCAGCAGTTTATTTGACCGAGGACTAAACACCGGGGAGCTGTTTTTT. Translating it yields CASSLFDRGLNTGELFF. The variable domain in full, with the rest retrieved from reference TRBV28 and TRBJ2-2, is DVKVTQSSRYLVKRTGEKVFLECVQDMDHENMFWYRQDPGLGLRLIYFSYDVKMKEKGDIPEGYSVSREKKERFSLILESASTNQTSMYLCASSLFDRGLNTGELFFGEGSRLTVL.

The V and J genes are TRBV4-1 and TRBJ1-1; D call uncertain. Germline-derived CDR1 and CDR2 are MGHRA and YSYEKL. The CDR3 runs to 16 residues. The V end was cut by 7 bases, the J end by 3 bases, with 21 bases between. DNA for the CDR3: TGCGCCAGCAAGATCGGCCAGGTAGTCCGCGACACTGAAGCTTTCTTT. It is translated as CASKIGQVVRDTEAFF.

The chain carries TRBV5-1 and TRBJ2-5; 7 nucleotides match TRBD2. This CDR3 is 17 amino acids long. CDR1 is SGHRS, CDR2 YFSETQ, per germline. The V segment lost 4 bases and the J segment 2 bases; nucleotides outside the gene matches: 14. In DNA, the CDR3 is TGCGCCAGCAGCCCCCATTCCGGGAGGTCCCGTCAAGAGACCCAGTACTTC. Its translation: CASSPHSGRSRQETQYF.

The CDR3 nucleotides are TGCGCCAGCAGATTCGGACAGGGGGGAGAGACCCAGTACTTC. Amino acid sequence: CASRFGQGGETQYF. The chain combines TRBV5-1 with TRBJ2-5, with 10 nucleotides matching TRBD1. Germline values: CDR1 SGHRS, CDR2 YFSETQ. V lost 5 bases and J lost 4; bases outside the gene matches: 5. CDR3 length: 14 residues.

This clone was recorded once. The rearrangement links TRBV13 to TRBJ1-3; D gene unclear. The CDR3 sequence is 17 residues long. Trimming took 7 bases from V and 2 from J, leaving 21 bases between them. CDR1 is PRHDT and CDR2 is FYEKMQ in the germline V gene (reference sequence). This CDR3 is CASTTPRSSRAGNTIYF. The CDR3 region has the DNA TGTGCCAGCACCACTCCTCGAAGCAGCCGAGCTGGAAACACCATATATTTT.

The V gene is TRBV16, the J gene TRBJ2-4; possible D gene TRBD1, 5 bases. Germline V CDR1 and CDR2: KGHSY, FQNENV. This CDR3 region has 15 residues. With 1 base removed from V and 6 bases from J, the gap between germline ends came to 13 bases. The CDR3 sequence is CASSQYRQGVNIQYF. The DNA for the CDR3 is TGTGCCAGCAGCCAATATAGGCAGGGCGTAAACATTCAGTACTTC.

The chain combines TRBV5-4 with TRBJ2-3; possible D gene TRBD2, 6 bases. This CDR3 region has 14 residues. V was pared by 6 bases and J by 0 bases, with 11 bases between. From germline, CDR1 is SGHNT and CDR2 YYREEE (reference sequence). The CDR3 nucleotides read TGTGCCAGCACCGAGGGACTTAGCACAGATACGCAGTATTTT. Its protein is CASTEGLSTDTQYF.

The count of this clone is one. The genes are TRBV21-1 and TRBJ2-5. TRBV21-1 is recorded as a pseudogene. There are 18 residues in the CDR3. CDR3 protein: CASSKGAAGTQGQETQYF. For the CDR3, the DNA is TGTGCCAGCAGCAAGGGGGCGGCGGGGACGCAGGGGCAAGAGACCCAGTACTTC.

Written as DNA, the CDR3 is TGTGCCAGCAGGCCTTCAACACAGTACAATGAGCAGTTCTTC. Translated: CASRPSTQYNEQFF. The chain employs TRBV2 and TRBJ2-1; D remains ambiguous. V was clipped by 6 bases and J by 4 bases, with 13 bases between them. Germline V gene data show CDR1 as SNHLY and CDR2 as FYNNEI. CDR3 length: 14 residues. Combining the CDR3 with reference TRBV2 and TRBJ2-1 gives the whole variable domain EPEVTQTPSHQVTQMGQEVILRCVPISNHLYFYWYRQILGQKVEFLVSFYNNEISEKSEIFDDQFSVERPDGSNFTLKIRSTKLEDSAMYFCASRPSTQYNEQFFGPGTRLTVL.

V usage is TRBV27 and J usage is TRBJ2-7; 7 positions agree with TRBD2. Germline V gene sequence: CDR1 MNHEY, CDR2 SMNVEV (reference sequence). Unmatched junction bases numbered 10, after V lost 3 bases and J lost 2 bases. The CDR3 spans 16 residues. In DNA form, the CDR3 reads TGTGCCAGCAGTTTTATGGGCGGGACTAACACCTACGAGCAGTACTTC. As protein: CASSFMGGTNTYEQYF.

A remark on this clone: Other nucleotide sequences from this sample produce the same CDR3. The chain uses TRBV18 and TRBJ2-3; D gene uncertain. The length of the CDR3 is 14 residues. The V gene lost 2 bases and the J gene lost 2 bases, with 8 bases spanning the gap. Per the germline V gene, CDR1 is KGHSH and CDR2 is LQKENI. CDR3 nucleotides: TGTGCCAGCTCACCAGTAGGAAACACAGATACGCAGTATTTT. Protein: CASSPVGNTDTQYF.

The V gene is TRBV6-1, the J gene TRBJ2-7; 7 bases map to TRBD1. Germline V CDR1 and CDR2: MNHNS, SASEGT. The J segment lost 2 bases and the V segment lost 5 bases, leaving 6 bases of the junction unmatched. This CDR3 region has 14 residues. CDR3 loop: CASSPPTGPYEQYF. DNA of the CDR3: TGTGCCAGCAGTCCCCCGACAGGGCCCTACGAGCAGTACTTC.

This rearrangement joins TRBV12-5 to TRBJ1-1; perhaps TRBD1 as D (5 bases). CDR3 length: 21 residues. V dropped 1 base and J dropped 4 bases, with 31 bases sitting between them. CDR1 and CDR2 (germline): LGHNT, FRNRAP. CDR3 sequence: CASGLELGGVVREDRGTEAFF. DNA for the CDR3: TGTGCTAGTGGTTTGGAACTGGGTGGAGTTGTCAGGGAAGATAGGGGCACTGAAGCTTTCTTT.

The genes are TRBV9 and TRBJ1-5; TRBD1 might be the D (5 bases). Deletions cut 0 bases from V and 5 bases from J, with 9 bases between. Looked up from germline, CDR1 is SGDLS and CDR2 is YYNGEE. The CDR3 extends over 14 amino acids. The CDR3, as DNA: TGTGCCAGCAGCGTAGATGGGGCGGATCAGCCCCAGCATTTT. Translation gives CASSVDGADQPQHF.

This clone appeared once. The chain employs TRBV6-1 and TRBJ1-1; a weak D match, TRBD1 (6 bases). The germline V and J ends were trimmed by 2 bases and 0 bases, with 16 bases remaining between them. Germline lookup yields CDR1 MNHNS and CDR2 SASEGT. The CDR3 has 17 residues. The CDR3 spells CASSEPFQGLVNTEAFF. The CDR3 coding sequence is TGTGCCAGCAGTGAACCCTTTCAGGGGCTAGTGAACACTGAAGCTTTCTTT.

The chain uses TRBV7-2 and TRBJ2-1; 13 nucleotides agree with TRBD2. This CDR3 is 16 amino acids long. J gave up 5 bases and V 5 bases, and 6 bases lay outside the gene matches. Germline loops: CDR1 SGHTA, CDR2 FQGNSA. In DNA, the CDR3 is TGTGCCAGCAGCCCAAGGACTAGCGGGAGCCACAATGAGCAGTTCTTC. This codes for CASSPRTSGSHNEQFF.

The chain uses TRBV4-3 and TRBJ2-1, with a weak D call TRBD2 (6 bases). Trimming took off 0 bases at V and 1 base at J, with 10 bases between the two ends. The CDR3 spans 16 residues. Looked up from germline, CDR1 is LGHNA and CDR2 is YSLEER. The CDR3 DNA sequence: TGCGCCAGCAGCCAAGATAGCCGGGAGTCCTACAATGAGCAGTTCTTC. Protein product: CASSQDSRESYNEQFF.

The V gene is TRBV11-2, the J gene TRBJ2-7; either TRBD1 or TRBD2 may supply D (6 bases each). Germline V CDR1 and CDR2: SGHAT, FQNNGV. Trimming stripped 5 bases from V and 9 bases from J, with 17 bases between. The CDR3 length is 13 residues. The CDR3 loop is CASSPVGGQGQYF. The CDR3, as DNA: TGTGCCAGCAGCCCCGTAGGGGGGCAGGGGCAGTACTTC.

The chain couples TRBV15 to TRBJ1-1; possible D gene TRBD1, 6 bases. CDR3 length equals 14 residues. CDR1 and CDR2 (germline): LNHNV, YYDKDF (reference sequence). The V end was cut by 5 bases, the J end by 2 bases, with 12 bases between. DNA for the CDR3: TGTGCCACCAGCCCCCGGACAGCAAACACTGAAGCTTTCTTT. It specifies CATSPRTANTEAFF. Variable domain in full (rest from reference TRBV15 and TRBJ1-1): DAMVIQNPRYQVTQFGKPVTLSCSQTLNHNVMYWYQQKSSQAPKLLFHYYDKDFNNEADTPDNFQSRRPNTSFCFLDIRSPGLGDTAMYLCATSPRTANTEAFFGQGTRLTVV.